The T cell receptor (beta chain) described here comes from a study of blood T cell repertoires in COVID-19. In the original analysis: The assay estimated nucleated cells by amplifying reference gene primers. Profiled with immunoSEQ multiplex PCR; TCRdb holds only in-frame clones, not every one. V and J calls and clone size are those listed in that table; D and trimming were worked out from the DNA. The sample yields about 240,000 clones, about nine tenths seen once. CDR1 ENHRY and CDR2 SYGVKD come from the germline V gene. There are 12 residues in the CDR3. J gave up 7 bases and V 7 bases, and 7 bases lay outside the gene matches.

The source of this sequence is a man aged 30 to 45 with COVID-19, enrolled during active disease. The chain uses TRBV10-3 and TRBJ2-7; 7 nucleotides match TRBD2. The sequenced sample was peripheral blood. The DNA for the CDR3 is TGTGCCATCATGTCCAGGGAGGGTGAGCAGTACTTC. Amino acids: CAIMSREGEQYF.